A selection of T cell receptor beta chains follows, all from one sample in a study of blood T cell repertoires in COVID-19. Using immunoSEQ multiplex PCR, the repertoire was profiled, and TCRdb retains in-frame clones only, with some absent. The profile shows about 310,000 clones, about 85% of them singletons. The specimen sequenced was PBMCs or T cells enriched from blood (not recorded which). These TCRs come from a woman aged 25 to 39 who had been exposed to COVID-19. Each CDR3 is given with its conserved first and last residue. The order of the fields is J gene, clone size, D gene, V gene, CDR3 DNA, CDR3 protein. A D gene is named only where the DNA matches it firmly. Expanded clones are given a class, and other clones once, few, many or no size at all.

j_gene: TRBJ1-5
abundance: NA
d_gene: TRBD1
v_gene: TRBV11-3
CDR3nt: TGTGCCAGCAGCTTAGGAATTTTAAGCCGGACAGGGGAAAATCAGCCCCAGCATTTT
CDR3aa: CASSLGILSRTGENQPQHF

j_gene: TRBJ1-2
abundance: NA
d_gene: TRBD1
v_gene: TRBV28
CDR3nt: TGTGCCAGCAGGATCACAGGGGGCCTCTATGGCTACACCTTC
CDR3aa: CASRITGGLYGYTF

j_gene: TRBJ1-1
abundance: NA
d_gene: TRBD1
v_gene: TRBV6-5
CDR3nt: TGTGCCAGCAGTACCCGACAGGGACCGAACACTGAAGCTTTCTTT
CDR3aa: CASSTRQGPNTEAFF

j_gene: TRBJ2-3
abundance: NA
d_gene: TRBD2
v_gene: TRBV28
CDR3nt: TGTGCCAGCAGACTAGCGGGGCTGAGCACAGATACGCAGTATTTT
CDR3aa: CASRLAGLSTDTQYF

j_gene: TRBJ1-5
abundance: NA
d_gene: TRBD1
v_gene: TRBV19
CDR3nt: TGTGCCAGTAGTCAACAGGGGAGTCAGCCCCAGCATTTT
CDR3aa: CASSQQGSQPQHF

j_gene: TRBJ2-2
abundance: NA
d_gene: NA
v_gene: TRBV7-9
CDR3nt: TGTGCCAGCAGCTTAATAAGACTCCCCGCCGGGGAGCTGTTTTTT
CDR3aa: CASSLIRLPAGELFF

j_gene: TRBJ2-1
abundance: NA
d_gene: NA
v_gene: TRBV5-1
CDR3nt: TGCGCCAGCAGCTTGGCCGGGGCCTACAATGAGCAGTTCTTC
CDR3aa: CASSLAGAYNEQFF

j_gene: TRBJ2-7
abundance: NA
d_gene: NA
v_gene: TRBV20-1
CDR3nt: TGCAGTGCTAGTGTGGCCGAGCAGTACTTC
CDR3aa: CSASVAEQYF

j_gene: TRBJ1-3
abundance: NA
d_gene: NA
v_gene: TRBV30
CDR3nt: TGTGCCTGGGGCCGGGACATTGGAAACACCATATATTTT
CDR3aa: CAWGRDIGNTIYF

j_gene: TRBJ2-7
abundance: few
d_gene: TRBD1
v_gene: TRBV2
CDR3nt: TGTGCCAGCAGTGACACCGACAGGGCTGCCTACTACGAGCAGTACTTC
CDR3aa: CASSDTDRAAYYEQYF

j_gene: TRBJ1-2
abundance: few
d_gene: NA
v_gene: TRBV5-4
CDR3nt: TGTGCCAGCAGAAAGGACAGCTCTAACTATGGCTACACCTTC
CDR3aa: CASRKDSSNYGYTF

j_gene: TRBJ2-7
abundance: NA
d_gene: NA
v_gene: TRBV2
CDR3nt: TGTGCCGGACGGCAGGGTTCCTACGAGCAGTACTTC
CDR3aa: CAGRQGSYEQYF

j_gene: TRBJ2-2
abundance: NA
d_gene: TRBD2
v_gene: TRBV7-2
CDR3nt: TGTGCCAGCAGCCAAGATAGCGGGATGAACACCGGGGAGCTGTTTTTT
CDR3aa: CASSQDSGMNTGELFF

j_gene: TRBJ1-4
abundance: NA
d_gene: TRBD1
v_gene: TRBV19
CDR3nt: TGTGCCAGTATACGGGACAGGGGGCAAAAACTGTTTTTT
CDR3aa: CASIRDRGQKLFF

j_gene: TRBJ1-6
abundance: NA
d_gene: NA
v_gene: TRBV7-4
CDR3nt: TGTGCCAGCAGCTTCTCCTCTCGACAGGATCGAACCCTCCACTTT
CDR3aa: CASSFSSRQDRTLHF

j_gene: TRBJ2-2
abundance: NA
d_gene: NA
v_gene: TRBV30
CDR3nt: TGTGCCTGGAGTAAGAACGGACAGAACACCGGGGAGCTGTTTTTT
CDR3aa: CAWSKNGQNTGELFF

j_gene: TRBJ2-5
abundance: NA
d_gene: NA
v_gene: TRBV18
CDR3nt: TGTGCCAGCTCACCCCCCGCCTCAGGAGGGAAAGAGACCCAGTACTTC
CDR3aa: CASSPPASGGKETQYF

j_gene: TRBJ2-3
abundance: NA
d_gene: NA
v_gene: TRBV14
CDR3nt: TGTGCCAGCAGCCCCTCATGGGGAGGAGGCACAGATACGCAGTATTTT
CDR3aa: CASSPSWGGGTDTQYF

j_gene: TRBJ2-7
abundance: once
d_gene: TRBD1
v_gene: TRBV10-3
CDR3nt: TGTGCCATCACCGGGACAGGGGACTCCTACGAGCAGTACTTC
CDR3aa: CAITGTGDSYEQYF

j_gene: TRBJ2-5
abundance: NA
d_gene: TRBD2
v_gene: TRBV4-2
CDR3nt: TGTGCCAGCAGGGGACTAGCGGGGGGCGCACAAGAGACCCAGTACTTC
CDR3aa: CASRGLAGGAQETQYF

j_gene: TRBJ2-5
abundance: NA
d_gene: TRBD2
v_gene: TRBV27
CDR3nt: TGTGCCAGCAGGACGGCGCGGACTAGCATGTACTTC
CDR3aa: CASRTARTSMYF

j_gene: TRBJ1-1
abundance: NA
d_gene: TRBD1
v_gene: TRBV19
CDR3nt: TGTGCCAGCTCAGGACAGGGAGGTTTTTGGTCTGAAGCTTTCTTT
CDR3aa: CASSGQGGFWSEAFF

j_gene: TRBJ2-3
abundance: many
d_gene: NA
v_gene: TRBV21-1
CDR3nt: TGTGCCAGCAGCAAAGGGGGGAGTAGGCGGGAAGATACGCAGTATTTT
CDR3aa: CASSKGGSRREDTQYF

j_gene: TRBJ2-7
abundance: NA
d_gene: TRBD1
v_gene: TRBV14
CDR3nt: TGTGCCAGCAGCCAAGTCTTTCGGACAGGGCTCTACGAGCAGTACTTC
CDR3aa: CASSQVFRTGLYEQYF

j_gene: TRBJ2-1
abundance: NA
d_gene: NA
v_gene: TRBV19
CDR3nt: TGTGCCAGTACCACAACCCCTTCCGGGAGAAACAATGAGCAGTTCTTC
CDR3aa: CASTTTPSGRNNEQFF

j_gene: TRBJ1-1
abundance: NA
d_gene: TRBD1
v_gene: TRBV29-1
CDR3nt: TGCAGCGTTGCCTCGGCAGGGGGTGTGACTGAAGCTTTCTTT
CDR3aa: CSVASAGGVTEAFF

j_gene: TRBJ1-6
abundance: NA
d_gene: TRBD1
v_gene: TRBV7-9
CDR3nt: TGTGCCAGCAGCCACCCAACTTCCGGACAGGGGTATAATTCACCCCTCCACTTT
CDR3aa: CASSHPTSGQGYNSPLHF

j_gene: TRBJ2-2
abundance: NA
d_gene: TRBD2
v_gene: TRBV5-1
CDR3nt: TGCGCCAGCAGCGCCACCCTAGCGGGGACTAACACCGGGGAGCTGTTTTTT
CDR3aa: CASSATLAGTNTGELFF

j_gene: TRBJ1-2
abundance: NA
d_gene: NA
v_gene: TRBV12-3/TRBV12-4
CDR3nt: TGTGCCAGCAGTTTAGGCGGGGGCTATGGCTACACCTTC
CDR3aa: CASSLGGGYGYTF

j_gene: TRBJ1-3
abundance: NA
d_gene: NA
v_gene: TRBV21-1
CDR3nt: TGTGCCCCCCGGAGGGGGCTTGGAAACACCATATATTTT
CDR3aa: CAPRRGLGNTIYF

j_gene: TRBJ1-4
abundance: NA
d_gene: TRBD1
v_gene: TRBV28
CDR3nt: TGTGCCAGCGCAGACAGGGGAACTAATGAAAAACTGTTTTTT
CDR3aa: CASADRGTNEKLFF

j_gene: TRBJ2-5
abundance: once
d_gene: NA
v_gene: TRBV20-1
CDR3nt: TGCAGTGCTTGGCGAGAGGGGACCCAGTACTTC
CDR3aa: CSAWREGTQYF

j_gene: TRBJ1-2
abundance: NA
d_gene: TRBD1
v_gene: TRBV5-1
CDR3nt: TGCGCCAGCAGCTTGATCCAGGGGGCCTACTATGGCTACACCTTC
CDR3aa: CASSLIQGAYYGYTF

j_gene: TRBJ1-2
abundance: few
d_gene: TRBD1
v_gene: TRBV4-2
CDR3nt: TGTGCCAGCAGCCCTCGTTGGCAGGGGGCAAACTATGGCTACACCTTC
CDR3aa: CASSPRWQGANYGYTF

j_gene: TRBJ1-5
abundance: NA
d_gene: TRBD1
v_gene: TRBV24-1
CDR3nt: TGTGCCACCAGGGGGGACAGAGATCAGCCCCAGCATTTT
CDR3aa: CATRGDRDQPQHF

j_gene: TRBJ2-7
abundance: once
d_gene: TRBD2
v_gene: TRBV28
CDR3nt: TGTGCCAGCAGTCCTGCTAGCGGGAGGTCCGAGCAGTACTTC
CDR3aa: CASSPASGRSEQYF

j_gene: TRBJ2-5
abundance: NA
d_gene: NA
v_gene: TRBV2
CDR3nt: TGTGCCAGCAGATTGGACAGAACGCAAGAGACCCAGTACTTC
CDR3aa: CASRLDRTQETQYF

j_gene: TRBJ2-2
abundance: few
d_gene: TRBD1
v_gene: TRBV19
CDR3nt: TGTGCCAGTAGTATTGTGAAGGGGGCTCACGGGGAGCTGTTTTTT
CDR3aa: CASSIVKGAHGELFF

j_gene: TRBJ2-1
abundance: NA
d_gene: TRBD2
v_gene: TRBV5-1
CDR3nt: TGCGCCAGCAGCTTGGCCAAGGGGACTAGCGGGAAGGATGAGCAGTTCTTC
CDR3aa: CASSLAKGTSGKDEQFF

j_gene: TRBJ1-1
abundance: NA
d_gene: NA
v_gene: TRBV28
CDR3nt: TGTGCCAGCAGTTCGCCCAAGGGGCTGAACACTGAAGCTTTCTTT
CDR3aa: CASSSPKGLNTEAFF

j_gene: TRBJ1-2
abundance: NA
d_gene: TRBD1
v_gene: TRBV27
CDR3nt: TGTGCCAGCAGTCCGTTGGGACAGGGGGCGAACGGCTACACCTTC
CDR3aa: CASSPLGQGANGYTF

j_gene: TRBJ2-7
abundance: once
d_gene: NA
v_gene: TRBV19
CDR3nt: TGTGCCGCCCAACCCGGGACAACCTACGAGCAGTACTTC
CDR3aa: CAAQPGTTYEQYF

j_gene: TRBJ2-3
abundance: once
d_gene: NA
v_gene: TRBV28
CDR3nt: TGTGCCAGCAGTGGCGGGACCCCGCCCTTCACAGATACGCAGTATTTT
CDR3aa: CASSGGTPPFTDTQYF

j_gene: TRBJ2-3
abundance: NA
d_gene: NA
v_gene: TRBV21-1
CDR3nt: TGTGCCAGCAGCTCCAAAAGGCGCTACATGGGCTGTAAGCGGAAATGCACAGATACGCAGTATTTT
CDR3aa: CASSSKRRYMGCKRKCTDTQYF

j_gene: TRBJ2-2
abundance: NA
d_gene: TRBD2
v_gene: TRBV19
CDR3nt: TGTGCCAGTAGTAGGGGACTAGCGGGAGCCACCGGGGAGCTGTTTTTT
CDR3aa: CASSRGLAGATGELFF

j_gene: TRBJ2-7
abundance: NA
d_gene: NA
v_gene: TRBV29-1
CDR3nt: TGCAGCGTTGAAACAGGGCCCTCCTACGAGCAGTACTTC
CDR3aa: CSVETGPSYEQYF

j_gene: TRBJ1-2
abundance: NA
d_gene: NA
v_gene: TRBV5-4
CDR3nt: TGTGCCAGCACCGTGGAGGGTCTACGAGGCTACACCTTC
CDR3aa: CASTVEGLRGYTF

j_gene: TRBJ1-6
abundance: NA
d_gene: NA
v_gene: TRBV6-5
CDR3nt: TGTGCCAGCAGCCGATCAGTGTCTCTTAATTCACCCCTCCACTTT
CDR3aa: CASSRSVSLNSPLHF

j_gene: TRBJ2-1
abundance: NA
d_gene: TRBD2
v_gene: TRBV7-7
CDR3nt: TGTGCTAGCAGCTTAGGACTAGTTTCGGTCGATGAGCAGTTCTTC
CDR3aa: CASSLGLVSVDEQFF

j_gene: TRBJ1-1
abundance: NA
d_gene: TRBD1
v_gene: TRBV2
CDR3nt: TGTGCCAGCAGCGGACAGGCGGGCACTGAAGCTTTCTTT
CDR3aa: CASSGQAGTEAFF

j_gene: TRBJ2-3
abundance: NA
d_gene: NA
v_gene: TRBV24-1
CDR3nt: TGTGCCACCAGTGATCTAAGAGTAGATACGCAGTATTTT
CDR3aa: CATSDLRVDTQYF

j_gene: TRBJ1-6
abundance: NA
d_gene: NA
v_gene: TRBV6-5
CDR3nt: TGTGCCAGCAGTTACGGAGATTCACCCCTCCACTTT
CDR3aa: CASSYGDSPLHF

j_gene: TRBJ2-7
abundance: once
d_gene: NA
v_gene: TRBV11-2
CDR3nt: TGTGCCAGCAGCTTAGAGCCGGGTACCTACGAGCAGTACTTC
CDR3aa: CASSLEPGTYEQYF

j_gene: TRBJ1-3
abundance: once
d_gene: NA
v_gene: TRBV28
CDR3nt: TGTGCCAGCATTGACAGTTCCTCTGGAAACACCATATATTTT
CDR3aa: CASIDSSSGNTIYF

j_gene: TRBJ2-3
abundance: once
d_gene: TRBD1
v_gene: TRBV7-7
CDR3nt: TGTGCTAGCAGCTTAGGCTCCGGGACAGGGGGCACAGATACGCAGTATTTT
CDR3aa: CASSLGSGTGGTDTQYF